Sequencing of this T cell receptor beta chain was carried out in a study of T cell repertoires in cytomegalovirus infection. Per the germline V gene, CDR1 is MNHEY and CDR2 is SVGEGT. J lost 2 bases, V lost 8 bases, and 8 bases had no gene match. CDR3 length: 14 residues. This clonotype was observed once. The target antigen is unknown. TCRdb processed the reads anew with MiXCR; each CDR3 protein has one entry. This sample has 750,000 to 900,000 distinct CDR3 sequences, with about 27% found just once. The sequence was collected from a human donor in good health (CMV status not recorded). Some clones in this sample may be carry-over from other donors' samples. The sequencing here drew on cultured CD8+ T cells from PBMCs, taken from culture after CMV antigen stimulation. This rearrangement joins TRBV6-2 or TRBV6-3 to TRBJ2-7, with 8 nucleotides matching TRBD1. CDR3 bases: TGTGCCAGCTCCGGACAGGGCAAAGCCTACGAGCAGTACGTC. Encoded protein: CASSGQGKAYEQYV.